The present TCR beta chain was sequenced within a study of shared clonotypes between healthy human individuals. Study at large: Donors were a couple of women and a few men aged 18 to 49. Study findings and constraints: Large depth notwithstanding, sorted-subset sequencing proved incomplete by rarefaction. Sharing across four donors was seen in around 5% of naive CD4 clonotypes.

About this clone: Its antigen is still unknown.

Generated by immunoSEQ multiplex PCR, the TCRdb table keeps only in-frame clones and is missing some. The sample lists almost 700,000 clones, around 90% seen once, with 24% in the top ten. Naive CD8 isolation took CD45RO-negative cells positively selected for CCR7 and excluded terminally differentiated effector memory CD45RA+ cells. Donors, without exception, were Caucasian adults residing in Nashville, Tennessee. The CDR3 loop spans 17 amino acids. The genes are TRBV21-1 and TRBJ1-5; the D call of TRBD1 is as the table states it, not checked on the DNA. TRBV21-1 is a documented pseudogene. Sample: naive CD8+ T cells sorted from blood. The origin of this receptor is a man aged 30 to 39 in good health. The CDR3 nucleotides read TGTGCCAGCAGCAAAACAGTCCGGGACAGAACGTATCAGCCCCAGCATTTT. It encodes CASSKTVRDRTYQPQHF.